This T cell receptor beta chain was profiled in a study of cytomegalovirus exposure and HLA in healthy donors. V lost 4 bases to trimming and J lost 7 bases, with 19 bases between them. The length of the CDR3 is 14 residues. Germline V gives CDR1 GTSNPN, CDR2 SVGIG (reference sequence). This clone appeared once. No antigen is known for it. Study-wide results and caveats: Researchers counted roughly 150 TCR beta chains as cytomegalovirus-associated. Excluded: some indistinguishable V segments such as TRBV6-2 and TRBV6-3.

Primers included in the PCR were 60 Vbeta and 13 Jbeta primers. Original methodology: Per a later analysis, the number of unique TCR beta chains was approximately 80 million, of which 8.5 million to 11 million were shared. Profiling relied on immunoSEQ multiplex PCR, and the TCRdb table lists in-frame clones only, not all of them. V, J and clone size were drawn from that table, and D and trimming were deduced from the DNA. The sample lists roughly 160,000 clones; about four fifths were seen once. The origin of this receptor is a man aged 45-65 years in good health and CMV-seropositive. This chain joins TRBV30 and TRBJ1-2; D possibly corresponds to TRBD1 (5 bases). Sequenced material: PBMCs. Here the CDR3 reads CAWKFSTGSGGYTF. The CDR3 region has the DNA TGTGCCTGGAAGTTTAGCACAGGCAGTGGTGGCTACACCTTC.